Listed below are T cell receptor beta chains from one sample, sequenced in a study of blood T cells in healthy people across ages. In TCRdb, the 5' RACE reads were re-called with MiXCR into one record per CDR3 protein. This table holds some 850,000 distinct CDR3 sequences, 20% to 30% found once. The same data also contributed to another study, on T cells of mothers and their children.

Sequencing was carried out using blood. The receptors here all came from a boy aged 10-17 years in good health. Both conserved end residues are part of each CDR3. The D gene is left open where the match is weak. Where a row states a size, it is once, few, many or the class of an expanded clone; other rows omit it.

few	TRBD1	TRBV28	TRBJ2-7	CASSSRDRGIDEQYF	TGTGCCAGCAGTTCCCGGGACAGGGGGATCGACGAGCAGTACTTC
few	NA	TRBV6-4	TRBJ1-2	CASSDQVGRAGGYTF	TGTGCCAGCAGTGATCAGGTCGGCAGGGCTGGTGGCTACACCTTC
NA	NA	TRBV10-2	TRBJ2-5	CASKNPLQETQYF	TGCGCCAGCAAAAACCCACTCCAAGAGACCCAGTACTTC
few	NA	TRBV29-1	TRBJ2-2	CSAVGRMNTGELFF	TGCAGCGCGGTAGGGCGGATGAACACCGGGGAGCTGTTTTTT
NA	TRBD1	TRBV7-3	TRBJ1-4	CASSPPEDRGETTNEKLFF	TGTGCCAGCAGCCCCCCCGAAGACAGGGGGGAAACAACTAATGAAAAACTGTTTTTT
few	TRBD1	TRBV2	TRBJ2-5	CASSAGTAQETQYF	TGTGCCAGCAGTGCCGGGACAGCCCAAGAGACCCAGTACTTC
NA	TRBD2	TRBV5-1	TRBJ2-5	CASSHSGSQETQYF	TGCGCCAGCAGCCATAGCGGGAGCCAAGAGACCCAGTACTTC
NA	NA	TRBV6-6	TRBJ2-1	CATLLRGESNEQFF	TGTGCCACCTTATTACGAGGGGAGTCGAATGAGCAGTTCTTC
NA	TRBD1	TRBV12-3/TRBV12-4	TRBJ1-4	CASSSSSRGSTNEKLFF	TGTGCCAGCAGTTCATCCTCCAGGGGGTCGACTAATGAAAAACTGTTTTTT
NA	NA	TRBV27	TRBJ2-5	CASSLSVAGAQETQYF	TGTGCCAGCAGTTTATCGGTCGCCGGCGCTCAAGAGACCCAGTACTTC
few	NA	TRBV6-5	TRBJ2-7	CASSYSGTYEQYF	TGTGCCAGCAGTTACTCGGGGACCTACGAGCAGTACTTC
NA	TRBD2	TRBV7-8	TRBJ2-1	CASRLSGTSGYNEQFF	TGTGCCAGCCGGCTTTCCGGGACTAGCGGATACAATGAGCAGTTCTTC
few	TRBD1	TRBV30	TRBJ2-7	CAWGWGTGTYEQYF	TGTGCCTGGGGCTGGGGGACAGGGACCTACGAGCAGTACTTC
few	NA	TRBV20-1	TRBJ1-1	CSAREIDRGDTEAFF	TGCAGTGCTAGAGAAATCGACAGAGGGGACACTGAAGCTTTCTTT
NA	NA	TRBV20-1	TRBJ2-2	CSARYPRDAYTGELFF	TGCAGTGCTAGATATCCGCGTGACGCCTACACCGGGGAGCTGTTTTTT
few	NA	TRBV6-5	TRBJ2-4	CASSYSGWNSIQYF	TGTGCCAGCAGTTATTCGGGGTGGAATAGCATTCAGTACTTC
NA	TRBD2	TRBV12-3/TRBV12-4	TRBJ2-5	CASSSRYGGAKTQYF	TGTGCCAGCAGTTCTAGATACGGGGGGGCGAAGACCCAGTACTTC
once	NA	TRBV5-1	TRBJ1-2	CATTGGIGGGYTF	TGCGCCACCACGGGGGGAATAGGAGGTGGCTACACCTTC
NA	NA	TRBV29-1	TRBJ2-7	CSVEGRTSYEQYF	TGCAGCGTTGAAGGGCGGACATCCTACGAGCAGTACTTC
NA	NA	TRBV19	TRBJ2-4	CASTGAGVINIQYF	TGTGCCAGTACGGGGGCAGGGGTCATAAACATTCAGTACTTC
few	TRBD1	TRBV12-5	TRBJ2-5	CASGLTGGTQYF	TGTGCTAGTGGTTTAACAGGGGGGACCCAGTACTTC
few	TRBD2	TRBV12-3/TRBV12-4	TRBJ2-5	CASKDLAGGPETQYF	TGTGCCAGCAAAGATCTAGCGGGGGGGCCAGAGACCCAGTACTTC
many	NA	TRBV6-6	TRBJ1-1	CASSYQGNTEAFF	TGTGCCAGCAGTTACCAGGGGAACACTGAAGCTTTCTTT
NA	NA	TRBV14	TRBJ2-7	CASSQETLGSYEQYF	TGTGCCAGCAGCCAAGAAACTTTAGGTTCCTACGAGCAGTACTTC
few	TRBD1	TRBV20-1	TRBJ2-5	CSGSSGQASEQYF	TGCAGTGGATCTTCGGGACAGGCCTCGGAGCAGTACTTC
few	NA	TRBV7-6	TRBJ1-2	CASSPERGWDGYTF	TGTGCCAGCAGCCCCGAGCGGGGTTGGGATGGCTACACCTTC
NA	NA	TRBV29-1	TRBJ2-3	CSMRTTTDTQYF	TGCAGCATGAGGACTACCACAGATACGCAGTATTTT
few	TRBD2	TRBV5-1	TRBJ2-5	CASKRGLAVQETQYF	TGCGCCAGCAAAAGGGGACTAGCGGTCCAAGAGACCCAGTACTTC
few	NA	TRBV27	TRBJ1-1	CASSLGRNTEASF	TGTGCCAGCAGTTTAGGACGGAACACTGAAGCTTCCTTT
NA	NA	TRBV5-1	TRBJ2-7	CASSLWGDSYEQYF	TGCGCCAGCAGCTTGTGGGGGGACTCCTACGAGCAGTACTTC
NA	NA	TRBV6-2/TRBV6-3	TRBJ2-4	CASSYSLNIQYF	TGTGCCAGCAGTTACTCCCTAAACATTCAGTACTTC
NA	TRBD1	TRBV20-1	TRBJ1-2	CSAHRPGTGGSYTF	TGCAGTGCTCACAGACCCGGGACAGGTGGTAGCTACACCTTC
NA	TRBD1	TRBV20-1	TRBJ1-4	CSARTGVIEKLFF	TGCAGTGCTAGAACAGGGGTCATAGAAAAACTGTTTTTT
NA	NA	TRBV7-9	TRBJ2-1	CASSLPRGGWDNEQFF	TGTGCCAGCAGCTTACCTCGTGGGGGCTGGGACAATGAGCAGTTCTTC
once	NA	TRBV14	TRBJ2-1	CASSQVLVNEQFF	TGTGCCAGCAGCCAAGTTCTCGTCAATGAGCAGTTCTTC
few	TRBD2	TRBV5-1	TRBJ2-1	CASSLSGGFNEQFF	TGCGCCAGCAGCTTGTCGGGAGGTTTCAATGAGCAGTTCTTC